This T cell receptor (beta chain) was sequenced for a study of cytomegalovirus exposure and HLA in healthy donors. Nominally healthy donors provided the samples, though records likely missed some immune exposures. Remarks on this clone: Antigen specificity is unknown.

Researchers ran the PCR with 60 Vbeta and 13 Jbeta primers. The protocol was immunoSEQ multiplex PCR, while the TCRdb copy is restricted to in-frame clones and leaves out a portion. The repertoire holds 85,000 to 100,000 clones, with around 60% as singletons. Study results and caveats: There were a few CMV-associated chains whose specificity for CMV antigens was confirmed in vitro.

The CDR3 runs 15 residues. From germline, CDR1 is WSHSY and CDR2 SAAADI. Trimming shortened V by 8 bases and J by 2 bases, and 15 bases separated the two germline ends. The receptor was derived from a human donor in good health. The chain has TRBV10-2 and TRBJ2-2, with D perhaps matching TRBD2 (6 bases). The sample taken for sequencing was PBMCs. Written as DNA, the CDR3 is TGCGCCAGCGTCGCCCTAGCGACCAACACCGGGGAGCTGTTTTTT. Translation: CASVALATNTGELFF.